Below, one T cell receptor (beta chain) is given with its context. This clonotype appeared many times. No cognate antigen has been identified for it. No base quality values were provided; no much bigger clone lies one nucleotide off. The method was PCR. TCRdb shows the sequencer as Illumina HiSeq 2500. To normalize quantification of the TCRbeta repertoire, the TCR libraries were built with molecular barcoding that relied on unique molecular identifiers. The public reads were run again by TCRdb, first through fastp at Q25 and then through MiXCR, and only productive beta chains were kept. Merged by CDR3 protein, the rows form single entries marked with the most common genes and DNA. The sample records about 400,000 distinct CDR3 sequences, less than 15% of which are singletons. Roughly 4.5% of the sample is held by the ten biggest clonotypes. This entry is derived from a study of T-cell reconstitution after alpha-beta-depleted transplantation in children (dated by TCRdb to 2015 to 2016). For the wider study: Using TCR repertoire profiling, the study quantitatively followed how T-cell immune reconstitution unfolded in children after TCRalphabeta/CD19-depleted allogeneic hematopoietic cell transplantation.

From its cysteine to its phenylalanine, the CDR3 spans 14 amino acids. Of the read, only the CDR3 DNA is kept; its 42 bases are in frame from base 1. From V the trimming removes 6 bases and from J it removes 8 bases, while the gene matches leave 10 bases of the junction unaccounted for. CDR1 and CDR2 (PRHDT, FYEKMQ) derive from the germline V gene (reference sequence). Sequenced here: PBMCs, sampled from the stem cell graft. The chain is made from TRBV13 and TRBJ1-1, with 9 bases aligning to TRBD1. The TCR comes from a human donor who donated a stem cell graft to a child with Fanconi anemia. The DNA sequence follows: TGTGCCAGCAGGCTCTCCGGTGGGACAGGGGAAGCTTTCTTT. This translates into CASRLSGGTGEAFF.